A selection of T cell receptor beta chains follows, all from one sample in a study of T cells after yellow fever vaccination. TCRdb reprocessed the 5' RACE reads with MiXCR, giving one entry per CDR3 protein. The data contain roughly 500,000 distinct CDR3 sequences, approximately 21% of them singletons. The material was PBMCs, obtained 15 days after the yellow fever booster vaccination. The receptors shown here come from a man aged 25-40 years who received the YFV17D yellow fever vaccine. CDR3s include the opening cysteine and the closing phenylalanine or tryptophan. The D gene is left open where the match is weak. Not all rows give a size; the values are once, few, many and, for expanded clones, a class.

size: few
D: TRBD1
J: TRBJ2-5
V: TRBV6-1
CDR3: CASSPRDRGRDLKTQYF
DNA: TGTGCCAGCAGTCCCCGGGACAGGGGGCGCGATTTAAAGACCCAGTACTTC

size: -
D: TRBD1
J: TRBJ1-1
V: TRBV25-1
CDR3: CASSESGTGKQAFF
DNA: TGTGCCAGCAGTGAATCAGGGACAGGGAAGCAAGCTTTCTTT

size: -
D: -
J: TRBJ2-1
V: TRBV7-2
CDR3: CASSPLEALPYNEQFF
DNA: TGTGCCAGCAGTCCCCTAGAGGCCCTCCCCTACAATGAGCAGTTCTTC

size: -
D: -
J: TRBJ1-1
V: TRBV12-3/TRBV12-4
CDR3: CASRLGDYTEAFF
DNA: TGTGCCAGCAGATTGGGGGATTACACTGAAGCTTTCTTT

size: -
D: -
J: TRBJ1-1
V: TRBV19
CDR3: CASGVTGGAFF
DNA: TGTGCCAGTGGGGTGACGGGGGGAGCTTTCTTT

size: -
D: -
J: TRBJ2-1
V: TRBV20-1
CDR3: CSAREARRPYNEQFF
DNA: TGCAGTGCTAGGGAAGCGCGGAGACCCTACAATGAGCAGTTCTTC

size: many
D: -
J: TRBJ2-5
V: TRBV14
CDR3: CASSQVRGTQYF
DNA: TGTGCCAGCAGCCAAGTTCGTGGGACCCAGTACTTC

size: few
D: TRBD2
J: TRBJ2-7
V: TRBV20-1
CDR3: CSASLAGGWYEQYF
DNA: TGCAGTGCTAGTCTAGCGGGAGGTTGGTACGAGCAGTACTTC

size: -
D: TRBD1
J: TRBJ1-1
V: TRBV5-1
CDR3: CASSPRPGQGTEAFF
DNA: TGCGCCAGCAGCCCGAGACCCGGACAGGGGACTGAAGCTTTCTTT

size: -
D: TRBD1
J: TRBJ1-5
V: TRBV10-3
CDR3: CATRQGINQSQHF
DNA: TGTGCCACGCGACAGGGGATAAATCAGTCCCAGCATTTT

size: -
D: TRBD2
J: TRBJ2-5
V: TRBV20-1
CDR3: CSARDGSGNLETQYF
DNA: TGCAGTGCTAGAGATGGGAGCGGGAATTTAGAGACCCAGTACTTC

size: -
D: TRBD1
J: TRBJ2-5
V: TRBV6-2/TRBV6-3
CDR3: CASSYGPLDRGTSQETQYF
DNA: TGTGCCAGCAGTTACGGACCCCTCGACAGGGGGACCTCTCAAGAGACCCAGTACTTC

size: -
D: -
J: TRBJ2-5
V: TRBV4-2
CDR3: CASSQEEWQGLQETQYF
DNA: TGTGCCAGCAGCCAAGAAGAGTGGCAGGGACTCCAAGAGACCCAGTACTTC

size: -
D: -
J: TRBJ2-7
V: TRBV28
CDR3: CASSLTWDAPKF
DNA: TGTGCCAGCAGTTTAACCTGGGACGCACCGAAATTC

size: few
D: -
J: TRBJ2-7
V: TRBV7-2
CDR3: CASSAAGKRSYEQYF
DNA: TGTGCCAGCAGCGCGGCCGGTAAGAGGTCCTACGAGCAGTACTTC

size: -
D: -
J: TRBJ1-2
V: TRBV7-6
CDR3: CASSLVPDSFNYGYTF
DNA: TGTGCCAGCAGCTTAGTCCCGGACAGCTTTAACTATGGCTACACCTTC

size: -
D: TRBD1
J: TRBJ2-3
V: TRBV5-4
CDR3: CASSRRDRGETDTQYF
DNA: TGTGCCAGCAGCCGCCGCGACAGGGGGGAGACAGATACGCAGTATTTT

size: -
D: -
J: TRBJ2-3
V: TRBV29-1
CDR3: CSVVSQGMYTDTQYF
DNA: TGCAGCGTCGTCTCCCAGGGAATGTACACAGATACGCAGTATTTT

size: few
D: -
J: TRBJ1-4
V: TRBV20-1
CDR3: CSPHREIEKLFF
DNA: TGCAGCCCCCACAGGGAGATTGAAAAACTGTTTTTT

size: -
D: TRBD2
J: TRBJ2-7
V: TRBV12-3/TRBV12-4
CDR3: CASSSGTSGRADEQYF
DNA: TGTGCCAGCAGTTCCGGGACTAGCGGGAGGGCCGACGAGCAGTACTTC

size: -
D: TRBD2
J: TRBJ2-2
V: TRBV7-2
CDR3: CASSLTSTGGELFF
DNA: TGTGCCAGCAGCTTGACTAGCACTGGCGGGGAGCTGTTTTTT

size: few
D: TRBD1
J: TRBJ1-5
V: TRBV29-1
CDR3: CSVAEGTGKNQPQHF
DNA: TGCAGCGTTGCTGAAGGGACAGGGAAAAATCAGCCCCAGCATTTT

size: -
D: -
J: TRBJ2-1
V: TRBV12-3/TRBV12-4
CDR3: CASRRAFDNEQFF
DNA: TGTGCCAGCAGGCGGGCGTTTGACAATGAGCAGTTCTTC

size: few
D: -
J: TRBJ2-7
V: TRBV21-1
CDR3: CARPYEQYF
DNA: TGTGCCAGACCCTACGAGCAGTACTTC

size: few
D: TRBD2
J: TRBJ2-1
V: TRBV29-1
CDR3: CSVNLAGVGEQFF
DNA: TGCAGCGTTAATCTAGCGGGAGTAGGAGAGCAGTTCTTC

size: few
D: -
J: TRBJ1-5
V: TRBV27
CDR3: CASSFQGDQPQHF
DNA: TGTGCCAGCAGTTTCCAGGGTGATCAGCCCCAGCATTTT

size: few
D: TRBD1
J: TRBJ2-3
V: TRBV5-1
CDR3: CASSLDGQGAADTQYF
DNA: TGCGCCAGCAGCTTGGATGGACAGGGGGCAGCAGATACGCAGTATTTT

size: -
D: -
J: TRBJ2-1
V: TRBV5-1
CDR3: CASSLETEQFF
DNA: TGCGCCAGCAGCTTGGAGACAGAGCAGTTCTTC

size: few
D: -
J: TRBJ1-2
V: TRBV12-3/TRBV12-4
CDR3: CASSRGTAYGYTF
DNA: TGTGCCAGCAGCCGCGGAACAGCCTATGGCTACACCTTC

size: few
D: -
J: TRBJ1-3
V: TRBV29-1
CDR3: CSVFVGVTGNTIYF
DNA: TGCAGCGTTTTCGTCGGGGTTACGGGAAACACCATATATTTT

size: -
D: -
J: TRBJ2-5
V: TRBV20-1
CDR3: CSAKTVGSQETQYF
DNA: TGCAGTGCTAAAACAGTAGGGTCGCAAGAGACCCAGTACTTC

size: -
D: -
J: TRBJ2-7
V: TRBV20-1
CDR3: CSARQDRQYF
DNA: TGCAGTGCTCGCCAGGATCGGCAGTACTTC

size: -
D: -
J: TRBJ2-7
V: TRBV20-1
CDR3: CSASNWGPRSSYEQYF
DNA: TGCAGTGCTAGTAATTGGGGACCGAGGAGCTCCTACGAGCAGTACTTC

size: few
D: TRBD2
J: TRBJ2-7
V: TRBV7-2
CDR3: CASSWLAGGRTYEQYF
DNA: TGTGCCAGCAGCTGGTTAGCGGGAGGGCGAACCTACGAGCAGTACTTC

size: many
D: -
J: TRBJ1-1
V: TRBV27
CDR3: CASTGGTEAFF
DNA: TGTGCCAGCACCGGGGGGACTGAAGCTTTCTTT

size: few
D: TRBD1
J: TRBJ2-2
V: TRBV4-2
CDR3: CASSQEGQGANTGELFF
DNA: TGTGCCAGCAGCCAAGAGGGGCAGGGGGCAAACACCGGGGAGCTGTTTTTT

size: few
D: -
J: TRBJ2-6
V: TRBV20-1
CDR3: CSASPGSGANVLTF
DNA: TGCAGTGCTAGCCCGGGCTCTGGGGCCAACGTCCTGACTTTC

size: few
D: -
J: TRBJ2-3
V: TRBV7-2
CDR3: CASSLGFPPADTQYF
DNA: TGTGCCAGCAGCTTAGGGTTTCCCCCCGCCGATACGCAGTATTTT

size: few
D: -
J: TRBJ2-3
V: TRBV7-9
CDR3: CASSRSSTDTQYF
DNA: TGTGCCAGCAGCCGGTCCTCCACAGATACGCAGTATTTT